This T cell receptor beta chain was captured by sequencing in a study of T cell responses to AZD1222 COVID-19 vaccine. The table came from immunoSEQ multiplex PCR; TCRdb's copy has only in-frame clones and leaves some out. This table holds 160,000 or so clones, about nine tenths found once. Study-wide results and limits: Repertoires were sampled only after the peak T cell response. Dominant CD4 TCR responses targeted spike regions 160-218 and 743-854. A rise in Spike-specific TCR breadth and depth followed two AZD1222 doses. It was only a handful of AZD1222 recipients who were seropositive at baseline.

V gave up 2 bases and J gave up 4 bases; unmatched junction bases: 4. Germline V gene lookup returns CDR1 SGHDT and CDR2 YYEEEE. The CDR3 runs to 14 residues. A word on this clone: Its antigen is still unknown. Other DNA sequences from this sample encode an identical CDR3 as well.

The source material was peripheral blood, sampled on day 0 of AZD1222 vaccination. This chain connects TRBV5-6 to TRBJ2-7; the match to TRBD2 covers 9 bases. The source is an adult in good health. CDR3 sequence (DNA): TGTGCCAGCAGCTTTCCGGGACTAGCATACGAGCAGTACTTC. It codes for CASSFPGLAYEQYF.